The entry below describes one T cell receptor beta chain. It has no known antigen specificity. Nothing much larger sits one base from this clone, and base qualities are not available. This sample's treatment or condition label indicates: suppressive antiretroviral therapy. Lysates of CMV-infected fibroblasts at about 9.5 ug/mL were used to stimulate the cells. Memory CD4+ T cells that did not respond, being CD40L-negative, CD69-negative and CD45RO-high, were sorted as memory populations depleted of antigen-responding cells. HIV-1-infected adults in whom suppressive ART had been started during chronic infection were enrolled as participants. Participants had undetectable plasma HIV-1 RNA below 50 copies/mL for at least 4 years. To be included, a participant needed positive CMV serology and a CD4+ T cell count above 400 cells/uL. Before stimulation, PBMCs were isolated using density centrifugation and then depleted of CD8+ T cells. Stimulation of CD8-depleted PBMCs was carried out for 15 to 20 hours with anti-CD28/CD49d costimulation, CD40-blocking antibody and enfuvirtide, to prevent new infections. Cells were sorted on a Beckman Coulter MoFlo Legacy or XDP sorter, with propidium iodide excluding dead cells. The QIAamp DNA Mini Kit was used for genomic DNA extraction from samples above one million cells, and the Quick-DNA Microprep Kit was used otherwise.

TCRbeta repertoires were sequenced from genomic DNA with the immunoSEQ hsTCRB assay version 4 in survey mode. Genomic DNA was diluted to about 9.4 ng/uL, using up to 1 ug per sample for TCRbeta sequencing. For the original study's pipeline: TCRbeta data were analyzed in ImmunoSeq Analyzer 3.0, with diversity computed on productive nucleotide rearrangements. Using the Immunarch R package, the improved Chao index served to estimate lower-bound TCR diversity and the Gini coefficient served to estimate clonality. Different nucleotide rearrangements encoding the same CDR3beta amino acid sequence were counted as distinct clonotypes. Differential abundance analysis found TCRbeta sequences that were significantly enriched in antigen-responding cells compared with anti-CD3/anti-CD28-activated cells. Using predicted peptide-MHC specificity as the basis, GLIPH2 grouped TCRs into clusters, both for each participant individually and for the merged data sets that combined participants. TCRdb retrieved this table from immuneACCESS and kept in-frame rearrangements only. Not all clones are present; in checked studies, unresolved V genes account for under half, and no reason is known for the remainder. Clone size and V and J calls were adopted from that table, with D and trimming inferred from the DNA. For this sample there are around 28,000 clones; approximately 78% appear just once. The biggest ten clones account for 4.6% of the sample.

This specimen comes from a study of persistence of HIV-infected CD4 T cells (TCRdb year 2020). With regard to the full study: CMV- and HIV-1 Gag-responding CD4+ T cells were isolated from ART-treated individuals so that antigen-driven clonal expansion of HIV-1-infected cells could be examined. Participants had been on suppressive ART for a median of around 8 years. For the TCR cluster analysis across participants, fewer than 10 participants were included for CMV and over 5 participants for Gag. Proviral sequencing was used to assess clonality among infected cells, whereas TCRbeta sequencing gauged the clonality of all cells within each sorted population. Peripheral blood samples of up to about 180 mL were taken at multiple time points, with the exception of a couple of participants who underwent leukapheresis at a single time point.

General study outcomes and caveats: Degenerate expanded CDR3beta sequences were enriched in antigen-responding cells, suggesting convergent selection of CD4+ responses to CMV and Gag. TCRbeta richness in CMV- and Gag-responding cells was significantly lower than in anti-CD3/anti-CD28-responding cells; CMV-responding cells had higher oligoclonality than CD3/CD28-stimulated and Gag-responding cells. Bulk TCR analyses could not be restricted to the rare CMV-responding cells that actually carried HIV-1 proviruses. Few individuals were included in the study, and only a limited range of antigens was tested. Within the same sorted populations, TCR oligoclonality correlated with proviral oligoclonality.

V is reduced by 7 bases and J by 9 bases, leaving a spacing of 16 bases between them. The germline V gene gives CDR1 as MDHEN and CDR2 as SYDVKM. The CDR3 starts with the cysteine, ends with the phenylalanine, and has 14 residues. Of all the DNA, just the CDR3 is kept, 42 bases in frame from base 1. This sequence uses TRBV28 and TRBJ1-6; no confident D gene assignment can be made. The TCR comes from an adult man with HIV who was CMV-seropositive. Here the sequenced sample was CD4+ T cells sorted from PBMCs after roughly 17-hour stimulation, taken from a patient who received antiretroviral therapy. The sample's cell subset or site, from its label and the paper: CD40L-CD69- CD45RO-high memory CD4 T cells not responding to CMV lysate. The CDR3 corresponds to CASTTSGPTSPLHF. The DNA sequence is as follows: TGTGCCAGCACCACCTCCGGGCCCACTTCACCCCTCCACTTT.